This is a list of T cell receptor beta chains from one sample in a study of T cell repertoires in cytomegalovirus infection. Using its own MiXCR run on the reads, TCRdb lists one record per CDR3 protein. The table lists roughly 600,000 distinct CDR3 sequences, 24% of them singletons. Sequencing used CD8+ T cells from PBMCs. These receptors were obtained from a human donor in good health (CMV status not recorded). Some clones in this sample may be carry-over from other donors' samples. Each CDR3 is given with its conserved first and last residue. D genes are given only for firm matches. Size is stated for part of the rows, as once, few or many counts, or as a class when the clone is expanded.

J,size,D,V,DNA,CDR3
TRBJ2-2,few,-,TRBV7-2,TGTGCCAGCACCCCGTCCGGGACCGGGGAGCTGTTTTTT,CASTPSGTGELFF
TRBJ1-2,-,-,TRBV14,TGTGCCAGCAGCCAAGTTTCGAGAAACTATGGCTACACCTTC,CASSQVSRNYGYTF
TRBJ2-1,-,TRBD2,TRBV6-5,TGTGCCAGCAGTTACCAGGGACTAGCGGGGGGCGATGAGCAGTTCTTC,CASSYQGLAGGDEQFF
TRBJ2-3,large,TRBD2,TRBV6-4,TGTGCCAGCAGTGACTCAGTAGCGGGGGCCACAGATACGCAGTATTTT,CASSDSVAGATDTQYF
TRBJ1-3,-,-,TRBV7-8,TGTGCCAGCAGCCCACAGGGTTCAGCTGGAAACACCATATATTTT,CASSPQGSAGNTIYF
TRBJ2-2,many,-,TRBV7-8,TGTGCCAGCAGCTTAGCAAAAACCGGGGAGCTGTTTTTT,CASSLAKTGELFF
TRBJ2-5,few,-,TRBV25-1,TGTGCCAGCAGGACGTTACAAGAGACCCAGTACTTC,CASRTLQETQYF
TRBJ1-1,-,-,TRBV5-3,TGTGCCAGCAGCTTGCGGGGCGCCGGGGACACTGAAGCTTTCTTT,CASSLRGAGDTEAFF
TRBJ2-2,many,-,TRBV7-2,TGTGCCAGCAGCTTCGGTGCGCGTGCGGAGCTGTTTTTT,CASSFGARAELFF
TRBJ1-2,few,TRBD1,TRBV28,TGTGCCAGCAGTGATCGGACAGGGGCTAGATATGGCTACACCTTC,CASSDRTGARYGYTF
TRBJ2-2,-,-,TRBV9,TGTGCCAGCAGCGCCCCCGGGACACTGAACACCGGGGAGCTGTTTTTT,CASSAPGTLNTGELFF
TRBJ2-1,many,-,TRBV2,TGTGCCAGCAGTGAAGTGGGCAATGAGCAGTTCTTC,CASSEVGNEQFF
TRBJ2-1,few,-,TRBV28,TGTGCCAGCAGTCCCCTCGAGACAGGACAGAATGAGCAGTTCTTC,CASSPLETGQNEQFF
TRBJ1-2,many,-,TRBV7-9,TGTGCCAGCAGCCGGACAGCTAACTATGGCTACACCTTC,CASSRTANYGYTF